The clone carrying this T cell receptor (beta chain) was found a few times. Its antigen is as yet unknown. Germline-derived CDR1 and CDR2 are MNHNY and SVGAGI (reference sequence). V lost 6 bases, J lost 5 bases, and 14 bases lay in between. This CDR3 comprises 13 residues. The data originate from a study of graft-versus-host responses after intestinal transplantation. Study as a whole: Recipients had multivisceral, liver-intestinal, or isolated intestinal transplants. Findings and caveats of the study: High graft-versus-host to host-versus-graft T cell clonal ratios marked allografts of patients with graft-donor macrochimerism. The study associated peak circulating GvH clone levels with early post-transplant HvG declines. Among recipient marrow samples, GvH clones were found; some appeared first in ileum or blood.

Clones were read by immunoSEQ multiplex PCR, and TCRdb kept only the in-frame ones, dropping some. Of more than 90,000 clones listed, over 85% are singletons. This chain links TRBV6-6 with TRBJ2-7, with D perhaps TRBD1 or TRBD2 (5 bases each). The sequencing used unstimulated CD4+ T cells sorted from spleen or lymph node cells, collected before transplant. This clonotype was obtained from a human donor who was the organ donor for an intestinal transplant. CDR3 loop: CASRGRTADEQYF. CDR3 in DNA: TGTGCCAGCAGGGGACGGACCGCCGACGAGCAGTACTTC.